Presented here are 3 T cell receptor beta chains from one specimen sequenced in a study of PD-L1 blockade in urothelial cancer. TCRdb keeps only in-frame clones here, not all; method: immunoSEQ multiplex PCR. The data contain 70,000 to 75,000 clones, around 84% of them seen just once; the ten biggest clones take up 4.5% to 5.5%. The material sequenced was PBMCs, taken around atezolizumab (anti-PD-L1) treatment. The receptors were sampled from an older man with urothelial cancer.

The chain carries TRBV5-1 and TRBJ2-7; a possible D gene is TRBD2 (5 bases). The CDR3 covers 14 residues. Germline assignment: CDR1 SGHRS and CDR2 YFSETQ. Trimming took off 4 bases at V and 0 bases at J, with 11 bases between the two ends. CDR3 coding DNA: TGCGCCAGCAGCCTCGACACTAGCTCCTACGAGCAGTACTTC. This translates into CASSLDTSSYEQYF.

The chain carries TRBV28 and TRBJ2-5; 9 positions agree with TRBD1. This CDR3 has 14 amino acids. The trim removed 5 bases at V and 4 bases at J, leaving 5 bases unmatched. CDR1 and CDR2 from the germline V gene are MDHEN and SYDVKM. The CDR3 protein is CASSQRQGGETQYF. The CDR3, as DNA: TGTGCCAGCAGTCAAAGACAGGGGGGAGAGACCCAGTACTTC.

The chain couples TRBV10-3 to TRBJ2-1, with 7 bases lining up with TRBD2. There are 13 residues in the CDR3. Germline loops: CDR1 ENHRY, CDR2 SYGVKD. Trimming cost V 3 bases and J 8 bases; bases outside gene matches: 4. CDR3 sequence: CAISERDYDEQFF. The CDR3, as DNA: TGTGCCATCAGTGAACGGGACTATGATGAGCAGTTCTTC.